A single sample is the source of the 24 T cell receptor beta chains below, sequenced in a study of T cell responses to AZD1222 COVID-19 vaccine. The data were produced by immunoSEQ multiplex PCR, yet TCRdb's version contains in-frame clones alone and is incomplete. The table includes roughly 79,000 clones, approximately 90% detected once. The sample consisted of peripheral blood, taken on day 0 of MenACWY control vaccination. These receptors all come from an adult in good health.

The chain couples TRBV10-3 to TRBJ2-7; 9 bases line up with TRBD2. CDR3 length equals 16 residues. After removal of 0 bases from V and 3 bases from J, the junction contained 6 bases not matched to a gene. The germline CDR1 and CDR2 sequences are ENHRY and SYGVKD. The CDR3 nucleotides read TGTGCCATCAGTGAGTCAAGCGGGAGGACCTACTACGAGCAGTACTTC. It codes for CAISESSGRTYYEQYF.

This chain uses TRBV4-3 with TRBJ2-7; possibly TRBD2 for D (5 bases). Germline CDR1 and CDR2: LGHNA and YSLEER. V shed 3 bases and J shed 0 bases, with 15 bases lying between them. The CDR3 totals 16 residues. The CDR3 is CASSQGDRGGSYEQYF. CDR3 in DNA: TGCGCCAGCAGCCAGGGAGACCGAGGCGGCTCCTACGAGCAGTACTTC.

The rearrangement links TRBV6-4 to TRBJ2-5, with TRBD2 matching over 13 bases. This CDR3 region has 17 residues. J was trimmed by 0 bases and V by 7 bases; bases with no gene match: 8. The V gene's germline CDR1 is MRHNA and CDR2 SNTAGT. Here the CDR3 reads CASTGTSGAQYQETQYF. In nucleotides, the CDR3 is TGTGCCAGCACCGGGACTAGCGGGGCCCAGTACCAAGAGACCCAGTACTTC.

The chain has TRBV3-1 (or the pseudogene TRBV3-2) and TRBJ2-4; D is unclear. Germline CDR1 LGHDT, CDR2 YNNKEL (reference sequence). Trimming removed 2 bases at V and 6 bases at J, with 8 bases between. This CDR3 contains 13 residues. As DNA, the CDR3 is TGTGCCAGCAGCCAAAGTAGAGGAAACATTCAGTACTTC. Translated, it gives CASSQSRGNIQYF.

This sequence joins TRBV19 and TRBJ2-2; 9 bases are a match to TRBD1. The CDR3 length is 15 residues. The V gene end was trimmed by 6 bases and the J gene end by 3 bases; junction bases not matched to a gene: 5. Germline CDR1 LNHDA, CDR2 SQIVND (reference sequence). The CDR3 region is CASRTGQGYTGELFF. The DNA for the CDR3 is TGTGCCAGTAGGACGGGACAGGGATACACCGGGGAGCTGTTTTTT.

The rearrangement links TRBV7-8 to TRBJ1-2; D unresolved. The CDR3 spans 14 residues. V lost 0 bases to trimming and J lost 4 bases, with 9 bases between them. CDR1 and CDR2 from the germline V gene are SGHVS and FQNEAQ. The CDR3 region is CASSLASSTYGYTF. The DNA for the CDR3 is TGTGCCAGCAGCTTAGCATCGTCTACCTATGGCTACACCTTC.

The chain employs TRBV19 and TRBJ1-6; D is undetermined. Germline CDR1 reads LNHDA; CDR2 reads SQIVND (reference sequence). This CDR3 contains 13 residues. V was pared by 5 bases and J by 10 bases, with 12 bases between. The DNA of the CDR3 is TGTGCCAGTAGTTTAAGGGTCGGATCACCCCTCCACTTT. Its translation is CASSLRVGSPLHF.

The chain links TRBV6-2 or TRBV6-3 to TRBJ2-1; 9 bases line up with TRBD2. V shed 0 bases, J shed 11 bases, and the junction held 11 bases outside the gene matches. The CDR3 sequence is 16 residues long. CDR1 and CDR2 (germline): MNHEY, SVGEGT. The CDR3 DNA follows: TGTGCCAGCAGTTACTCTGGCGGGGGGGCAGGTAGGAAGCAGTTCTTC. Protein: CASSYSGGGAGRKQFF.

This chain links TRBV28 with TRBJ1-3, with no clear D. The germline CDR1 and CDR2 sequences are MDHEN and SYDVKM. V was cut by 0 bases and J by 0 bases, with 9 bases left in between. This CDR3 contains 16 residues. The DNA for the CDR3 is TGTGCCAGCAGTTTATGGGAGATTCACTCTGGAAACACCATATATTTT. It specifies CASSLWEIHSGNTIYF.

The rearrangement uses TRBV29-1 and TRBJ1-2; no reliable D call. The germline V and J ends were trimmed by 0 bases and 4 bases, with 9 bases remaining between them. Germline V CDR1 and CDR2: SQVTM, ANQGSEA. CDR3 length equals 13 residues. CDR3 in DNA: TGCAGCGTTGAAGATCCCAGCTTCTATGGCTACACCTTC. Its protein product is CSVEDPSFYGYTF.

This clone came up once. V gene TRBV28 combines with J gene TRBJ1-3; D remains unclear. Germline values: CDR1 MDHEN, CDR2 SYDVKM. The CDR3 contains 17 residues. V lost 2 bases, J lost 4 bases, and 18 bases lay in between. The CDR3 DNA is TGTGCCAGCAGTTTACCGGCGGACTCGTCTCTGGGAAACACCATATATTTT. Amino acid sequence: CASSLPADSSLGNTIYF.

The V and J genes are TRBV6-2 or TRBV6-3 and TRBJ2-1, with D possibly matching TRBD2 (6 bases). With 2 bases removed from V and 2 bases from J, the gap between germline ends came to 10 bases. The CDR3 consists of 15 residues. The germline CDR1 and CDR2 sequences are MNHEY and SVGEGT. The CDR3 DNA sequence: TGTGCCAGCAGTTACGCCGGGGGAACCTACAATGAGCAGTTCTTC. It translates to CASSYAGGTYNEQFF.

This clone has just one count. This sequence joins TRBV12-3 or TRBV12-4 and TRBJ2-2; D unresolved. The CDR3 covers 13 residues. V was clipped by 3 bases and J by 6 bases, with 8 bases between them. The CDR3 sequence: CASSFGRSGELFF. CDR3 DNA sequence: TGTGCCAGCAGTTTTGGGCGATCCGGGGAGCTGTTTTTT.

A single count supports this clone. The chain carries TRBV19 and TRBJ2-1; D might be TRBD1 or TRBD2, each matching 6 bases. The CDR3 is 16 amino acids. V was pared by 2 bases and J by 0 bases, with 11 bases between. Germline CDR1 reads LNHDA; CDR2 reads SQIVND (reference sequence). This chain's CDR3 is CASSIWGASSYNEQFF. CDR3 bases: TGTGCCAGTAGTATATGGGGGGCTAGCTCCTACAATGAGCAGTTCTTC.

The chain employs TRBV3-1 (or the pseudogene TRBV3-2) and TRBJ2-3; no definite D call. V lost 6 bases to trimming and J lost 6 bases, with 7 bases between them. CDR1 and CDR2 (germline): LGHDT, YNNKEL (reference sequence). The CDR3 has 11 residues. CDR3 region: CASRNGDTQYF. The CDR3 DNA is TGTGCCAGCAGGAACGGTGATACGCAGTATTTT.

This rearrangement joins TRBV6-2 or TRBV6-3 to TRBJ1-1, with D perhaps TRBD1 (5 bases). This CDR3 spans 14 amino acids. CDR1 and CDR2 (germline): MNHEY, SVGEGT. V lost 2 bases and J lost 4, with 11 bases in between. The CDR3 sequence: CASSYVTRGTEAFF. The CDR3 bases are TGTGCCAGCAGTTACGTCACAAGGGGCACTGAAGCTTTCTTT.

V is TRBV28 and J is TRBJ2-5; 8 bases match TRBD1. CDR1 is MDHEN, CDR2 SYDVKM, per germline. V lost 6 bases, J lost 4 bases, and 1 base stayed unmatched. The CDR3 is 12 residues long. The CDR3 reads CASSDRGETQYF. The CDR3 nucleotides are TGTGCCAGCAGCGACAGGGGAGAGACCCAGTACTTC.

The V and J genes are TRBV19 and TRBJ1-6; possibly TRBD1 for D (5 bases). Germline V gene lookup returns CDR1 LNHDA and CDR2 SQIVND (reference sequence). CDR3 length: 14 amino acids. The germline V and J ends were trimmed by 3 bases and 8 bases, with 11 bases remaining between them. The CDR3: CASSILGPDSPLHF. For the CDR3, the DNA is TGTGCCAGTAGTATCTTGGGACCGGATTCACCCCTCCACTTT.

The chain uses TRBV18 and TRBJ1-1; the match to TRBD1 covers 9 bases. The CDR3 runs to 12 residues. CDR1 is KGHSH, CDR2 LQKENI, per germline. The V segment lost 5 bases and the J segment 11 bases; nucleotides outside the gene matches: 6. CDR3 nucleotide sequence: TGTGCCAGCTCAAGGGACAGGGAGGAGGCTTTCTTT. Translated: CASSRDREEAFF.

The chain has TRBV28 and TRBJ1-5, with 12 bases fitting TRBD1. The V segment lost 6 bases and the J segment 4 bases; nucleotides outside the gene matches: 10. Germline assignment: CDR1 MDHEN and CDR2 SYDVKM. The CDR3 is made up of 17 amino acids. This chain's CDR3 is CASRPLGQGARNQPQHF. CDR3 in DNA: TGTGCCAGCAGGCCTCTGGGACAGGGGGCGCGGAATCAGCCCCAGCATTTT.

The chain has TRBV5-1 and TRBJ2-7; TRBD2 matches at 11 bases. Trimming removed 2 bases from V and 4 bases from J; junction bases left unmatched: 5. This CDR3 comprises 15 residues. CDR1 is SGHRS and CDR2 is YFSETQ in the germline V gene. CDR3 protein: CASSFGSGGAYEQYF. The CDR3 nucleotides are TGCGCCAGCAGCTTTGGTAGCGGGGGGGCTTACGAGCAGTACTTC. Using reference TRBV5-1 and TRBJ2-7 for the parts outside the CDR3, the full variable domain is KAGVTQTPRYLIKTRGQQVTLSCSPISGHRSVSWYQQTPGQGLQFLFEYFSETQRNKGNFPGRFSGRQFSNSRSEMNVSTLELGDSALYLCASSFGSGGAYEQYFGPGTRLTVT.

The chain employs TRBV6-2 or TRBV6-3 and TRBJ2-3; 9 bases line up with TRBD1. This CDR3 is built from 14 residues. CDR1 and CDR2 from the germline V gene are MNHEY and SVGEGT. With V trimmed by 3 bases and J by 6 bases, 4 bases remained unmatched. The CDR3 sequence: CASSYTGGWDTQYF. The CDR3 nucleotides are TGTGCCAGCAGTTATACAGGGGGCTGGGATACGCAGTATTTT.

This rearrangement joins TRBV28 to TRBJ1-2; D call uncertain. The germline V gene encodes CDR1 MDHEN and CDR2 SYDVKM. Trimming removed 2 bases at V and 7 bases at J, with 5 bases between. The CDR3 length is 11 residues. The CDR3 sequence: CASSLQVGYTF. The CDR3 DNA reads as TGTGCCAGCAGTTTACAGGTTGGCTACACCTTC.

The rearrangement joins TRBV9 to TRBJ2-1; TRBD2 agrees at 10 bases. The junction had 10 bases not matched to a gene; V was cut back by 5 bases and J by 5 bases. This CDR3 has 16 residues. Germline-derived CDR1 and CDR2 are SGDLS and YYNGEE. The CDR3 loop is CASRGTGTSENNEQFF. The CDR3 coding sequence is TGTGCCAGCAGGGGAACCGGGACTAGCGAAAACAATGAGCAGTTCTTC.